This T cell receptor beta chain was sequenced during a study of blood T cell repertoires in COVID-19. Study-wide context: Specimens from acute and convalescent COVID-19 originated in the United States, Italy and Spain. T cells, B-cell-depleted T cells, or PBMCs provided the cDNA or gDNA that served as material.

Authors' processing steps: Researchers report that nucleated cell counts were estimated from reference gene primer amplification. Some clones are missing from TCRdb's copy, which holds only in-frame ones; the method was immunoSEQ multiplex PCR. The V and J calls and the clone size are those of that table, but D and trimming were determined from the DNA. The repertoire holds around 260,000 clones, with around 88% as singletons. The CDR3 consists of 15 residues. Germline CDR1 is MGHRA and CDR2 is YSYEKL. Between the trimmed V and J ends, which lost 1 base and 2 bases, there was a span of 12 bases. The source is a young man with active or convalescent COVID-19. The rearrangement links TRBV4-1 to TRBJ2-7; maybe TRBD1 (5 bases). Sequencing input: peripheral blood. The CDR3 DNA sequence: TGCGCCAGCAGCCAAGGCCCCACAGGAGCCTACGAGCAGTACTTC. This codes for CASSQGPTGAYEQYF.